This T cell receptor beta chain was obtained from a study of shared T cell receptors in the human thymus. Between the trimmed V and J ends, which lost 3 bases and 1 base, there was a span of 19 bases. Germline V gene lookup returns CDR1 MDHEN and CDR2 SYDVKM. The CDR3 is 18 amino acids. Here immunoSEQ multiplex PCR was the method, and the copy in TCRdb shows in-frame clones only, minus some. Among about 380,000 clones listed, approximately 95% were seen once. The receptor was isolated from a human donor. The gene calls are TRBV28 and TRBJ1-3; TRBD1 is a possible D gene (6 bases). The sample comprised thymocytes. CDR3 sequence: CASSFRGGAGGSGNTIYF. The CDR3 bases are TGTGCCAGCAGTTTCCGTGGGGGCGCGGGCGGGTCTGGAAACACCATATATTTT. Looking up the rest from reference TRBV28 and TRBJ1-3 gives the full variable domain: DVKVTQSSRYLVKRTGEKVFLECVQDMDHENMFWYRQDPGLGLRLIYFSYDVKMKEKGDIPEGYSVSREKKERFSLILESASTNQTSMYLCASSFRGGAGGSGNTIYFGEGSWLTVV.